This T cell receptor beta chain is from a study of T cell changes during pregnancy in multiple sclerosis. J gave up 4 bases and V 6 bases, and 11 bases lay outside the gene matches. Germline values: CDR1 LGHNA, CDR2 YNFKEQ. The CDR3 is 18 residues long. Using immunoSEQ multiplex PCR, the repertoire was profiled, and TCRdb retains in-frame clones only, with some absent. In the table there are about 41,000 clones, 85% to 95% of which are singletons. The clonotype comes from a female donor with multiple sclerosis, enrolled in a pregnancy study. Sample: CD8+ T cells from peripheral blood mononuclear cells, taken in the third trimester of pregnancy. The chain is built from TRBV4-2 and TRBJ2-1; TRBD2 aligns across 14 bases. The CDR3 here is CASREGLAGEVGYNEQFF. The CDR3 DNA reads as TGTGCCAGCAGAGAGGGACTAGCGGGAGAGGTGGGTTACAATGAGCAGTTCTTC.